This T cell receptor (beta chain) came from a study of T cells in localized non-small cell lung cancer. Study outcomes and limitations: The tumor had only one region sequenced, so heterogeneity remains possible. With higher T cell density in blood came longer overall survival. Adjacent lung exhibited a median of around 60 among the 100 most abundant tumor clones.

This clone was recorded once. The antigen is not known. The assay was immunoSEQ multiplex PCR, and TCRdb's table has in-frame clones only and misses some. Here the sample spans approximately 47,000 clones, around 86% being singletons. This CDR3 has 15 amino acids. The V end lost 2 bases, the J end lost 2 bases, and 12 bases lay between the germline ends. Germline CDR1 SNHLY, CDR2 FYNNEI. This sequence was found in a man between 40 and 75 years old with stage II lung adenocarcinoma. Sample: PBMCs, taken before any cancer treatment. The chain has TRBV2 and TRBJ1-1; D remains ambiguous. The DNA of the CDR3 is TGTGCCAGCAGTGAATTTAGGACGGCTAACACTGAAGCTTTCTTT. Translated: CASSEFRTANTEAFF.